A selection of T cell receptor beta chains follows, all from one sample in a study of T cells in Graves' hyperthyroidism and ophthalmopathy. MiXCR, applied by TCRdb to the multiplex PCR reads, yields one record per CDR3 protein. The sample yields about 560,000 distinct CDR3 sequences, 14% seen once. The sample was blood. The receptors were sampled from a woman aged 40 to 50 with Graves' hyperthyroidism. Each CDR3 is given with its conserved first and last residue. D genes are given only for firm matches. Clone sizes are given selectively: once, few, many, or a class where the clone is expanded.

J gene: TRBJ2-1; clone size: few; V gene: TRBV12-3/TRBV12-4; D gene: -; CDR3 DNA: TGTGCCAGCAGTTTCGAAGGGCGAGGCTGGAATGAGCAGTTCTTC; CDR3 protein: CASSFEGRGWNEQFF
J gene: TRBJ1-3; clone size: -; V gene: TRBV30; D gene: TRBD1; CDR3 DNA: TGTGCCTGGAGGGGGAAACCGGGACAGGGGGATGCTGGAAACACCATATATTTT; CDR3 protein: CAWRGKPGQGDAGNTIYF
J gene: TRBJ2-2; clone size: many; V gene: TRBV15; D gene: -; CDR3 DNA: TGTGCCACCAGCAGAGGTCAAGGCACCGGGGAGCTGTTTTTT; CDR3 protein: CATSRGQGTGELFF
J gene: TRBJ2-1; clone size: -; V gene: TRBV7-9; D gene: TRBD2; CDR3 DNA: TGTGCCAGCAGCACATTCGGGACTAGCGGGACCTACAATGAGCAGTTCTTC; CDR3 protein: CASSTFGTSGTYNEQFF
J gene: TRBJ2-2; clone size: many; V gene: TRBV7-2; D gene: -; CDR3 DNA: TGTGCCAGCAGCTTCGGCCGCTCTCTCACCGGGGAGCTGTTTTTT; CDR3 protein: CASSFGRSLTGELFF
J gene: TRBJ2-5; clone size: -; V gene: TRBV12-3/TRBV12-4; D gene: TRBD2; CDR3 DNA: TGTGCCAGCAGGAGGACTAGCGGGAGGGGGGAGACCCAGTACTTC; CDR3 protein: CASRRTSGRGETQYF
J gene: TRBJ2-1; clone size: few; V gene: TRBV9; D gene: -; CDR3 DNA: TGTGCCAGCAGCGTAGATGGTAGCGGAGGAATAAATGAGCAGTTCTTC; CDR3 protein: CASSVDGSGGINEQFF
J gene: TRBJ2-4; clone size: -; V gene: TRBV12-3/TRBV12-4; D gene: -; CDR3 DNA: TGTGCCAGCAGTTTAGCCCGGGTAGCCAAAAACATTCAGTACTTC; CDR3 protein: CASSLARVAKNIQYF
J gene: TRBJ2-5; clone size: once; V gene: TRBV20-1; D gene: -; CDR3 DNA: TGCAGTGCTAGAGATCTCAGACAAGAGACCCAGTACTTC; CDR3 protein: CSARDLRQETQYF
J gene: TRBJ2-6; clone size: few; V gene: TRBV7-8; D gene: TRBD1; CDR3 DNA: TGTGCCAGCAGCTTAGGGGGACAGGCCAACTCTGGCTCTGGGGCCAACGTCCTGACTTTC; CDR3 protein: CASSLGGQANSGSGANVLTF
J gene: TRBJ2-7; clone size: few; V gene: TRBV7-3; D gene: TRBD2; CDR3 DNA: TGTGCCAGCAGCTTGGGGGGGGGAGCCCGAGAGGAGCAGTACTTC; CDR3 protein: CASSLGGGAREEQYF
J gene: TRBJ2-7; clone size: many; V gene: TRBV10-3; D gene: -; CDR3 DNA: TGTGCCATCGCAGGGCAAACCTACGAGCAGTACTTC; CDR3 protein: CAIAGQTYEQYF
J gene: TRBJ2-5; clone size: few; V gene: TRBV2; D gene: -; CDR3 DNA: TGTGCCAGCACTATGGACGGGGTCACGTACTTC; CDR3 protein: CASTMDGVTYF
J gene: TRBJ2-7; clone size: many; V gene: TRBV7-2; D gene: TRBD1; CDR3 DNA: TGTGCCAGCAGCTTAGGCCGGACAGGTCCCGAGCAGTACTTC; CDR3 protein: CASSLGRTGPEQYF
J gene: TRBJ1-5; clone size: many; V gene: TRBV2; D gene: -; CDR3 DNA: TGTGCCAGCAGTGAAGCGCCTCAGGGGCGGTATCAGCCCCAGCATTTT; CDR3 protein: CASSEAPQGRYQPQHF
J gene: TRBJ1-3; clone size: many; V gene: TRBV12-3/TRBV12-4; D gene: -; CDR3 DNA: TGTGCCAGCAGTACTACAGGGTCCTCTGGAAACACCATATATTTT; CDR3 protein: CASSTTGSSGNTIYF